One and the same sample provided the 19 T cell receptor beta chains below, sequenced in a study of cytomegalovirus exposure and HLA in healthy donors. Amplification used 60 Vbeta primers and 13 Jbeta primers. Sequenced by immunoSEQ multiplex PCR; TCRdb stores in-frame clones only, minus some. The sample consists of approximately 190,000 clones, roughly four fifths of them appearing once. Sequenced sample: PBMCs. The origin of the receptors is a boy under 10 years old in good health and CMV-seronegative.

This clone was recorded a few times. The V gene is TRBV6-5, the J gene TRBJ1-1, with a weak D call TRBD1 (6 bases). Per the germline V gene, CDR1 is MNHEY and CDR2 is SVGAGI. CDR3 length: 15 residues. Trimming pared 0 bases from V and 3 bases from J, leaving 11 bases between. The CDR3 DNA reads as TGTGCCAGCAGTTACTCGAAAAACAGGGACACTGAAGCTTTCTTT. Translated, it gives CASSYSKNRDTEAFF.

Concerning this clone itself: A junction end diverges from the germline sequence, so it may reflect a read error. V and J are TRBV7-7 and TRBJ2-7, with D perhaps matching TRBD1 (6 bases). The CDR3 runs 12 residues. CDR1 is SSHAT and CDR2 is FNYEAQ in the germline V gene (reference sequence). The CDR3 DNA reads as TGTGCTAGCAGCTTACCAGGGGCGGAGCAGTACTTC. Translation gives CASSLPGAEQYF.

About this clone itself: At one boundary the junction diverges from the germline segment, which might be a read error. This chain uses TRBV7-6 with TRBJ2-1; TRBD2 matches 12 bases. The CDR3 loop spans 15 amino acids. CDR1 is SGHVS, CDR2 FNYEAQ, per germline. The CDR3 DNA sequence: TGTGCCAACAGCACCGGACTAGCGGGGTACAATGAGCAGTTCTTC. Encoded protein: CANSTGLAGYNEQFF.

This chain connects TRBV9 to TRBJ2-3, with D tentatively TRBD1 (5 bases). The CDR3 has 15 residues. Germline V gene lookup returns CDR1 SGDLS and CDR2 YYNGEE. Trimming took off 0 bases at V and 4 bases at J, with 12 bases between the two ends. CDR3 region: CASSVEGKWPDTQYF. CDR3 DNA: TGTGCCAGCAGCGTAGAGGGGAAGTGGCCAGATACGCAGTATTTT.

In this sample, this clone turned up a few times. The genes are TRBV19 and TRBJ1-2, with a tentative D call TRBD1 (6 bases). This CDR3 region has 14 residues. Per germline, CDR1 LNHDA and CDR2 SQIVND (reference sequence). V was trimmed by 9 bases and J by 0 bases, leaving 14 bases between them. CDR3 sequence (DNA): TGTGCCAGCGAGGGGGGGGGAGCTAACTATGGCTACACCTTC. It yields the protein CASEGGGANYGYTF.

This chain links TRBV7-9 with TRBJ1-2; TRBD1 might be the D (6 bases). The CDR3 runs to 14 residues. The germline gives CDR1 SEHNR, CDR2 FQNEAQ (reference sequence). V lost 5 bases and J lost 7, with 17 bases in between. The CDR3 here is CASSREDSLGGYTF. The CDR3 region has the DNA TGTGCCAGCAGCCGAGAGGACAGCCTTGGTGGCTACACCTTC.

The rearrangement joins TRBV7-9 to TRBJ1-2; 7 bases map to TRBD1. V shed 3 bases and J 6 bases; nucleotides not matched to a gene: 7. Germline V gene sequence: CDR1 SEHNR, CDR2 FQNEAQ (reference sequence). CDR3 length equals 14 residues. The CDR3: CASSFNTGDHGYTF. CDR3 nucleotide sequence: TGTGCCAGCAGCTTCAATACAGGGGATCATGGCTACACCTTC.

The chain recombines TRBV4-1 with TRBJ2-1; 10 bases agree with TRBD2. Germline V CDR1 and CDR2: MGHRA, YSYEKL. The CDR3 spans 16 residues. V lost 1 base to trimming and J lost 6 bases; unmatched junction nucleotides: 6. In DNA, the CDR3 is TGCGCCAGCAGCCAAGGAAGAGCGGGGGGGCTCAATGAGCAGTTCTTC. Its translation is CASSQGRAGGLNEQFF.

The rearrangement joins TRBV9 to TRBJ2-7, with D possibly being TRBD1 (6 bases). This CDR3 is 15 amino acids long. The V gene lost 4 bases and the J gene lost 7 bases, with 21 bases spanning the gap. Germline lookup yields CDR1 SGDLS and CDR2 YYNGEE. CDR3 protein: CASSLTGTPLAEQYF. The CDR3 coding sequence is TGTGCCAGCAGCCTAACCGGGACACCTCTCGCGGAGCAGTACTTC.

V usage is TRBV11-2 and J usage is TRBJ1-3; D is unclear. Germline V gene sequence: CDR1 SGHAT, CDR2 FQNNGV. CDR3 length equals 13 residues. The V gene lost 5 bases and the J gene lost 4 bases, with 9 bases spanning the gap. Here the CDR3 reads CASSPTHGNTIYF. The CDR3, as DNA: TGTGCCAGCAGCCCGACTCACGGAAACACCATATATTTT.

The chain recombines TRBV7-8 with TRBJ1-2; 8 nucleotides line up with TRBD1. V gave up 3 bases and J gave up 6 bases; unmatched junction bases: 9. The CDR3 has 15 residues. Germline CDR1 SGHVS, CDR2 FQNEAQ. The CDR3 is CASSLFLTGGNGYTF. The CDR3 coding sequence is TGTGCCAGCAGCTTGTTTTTAACAGGGGGAAATGGCTACACCTTC.

This rearrangement joins TRBV4-3 to TRBJ1-3; D possibly corresponds to TRBD1 (5 bases). The length of the CDR3 is 17 residues. The ends were cut back, 1 base at V and 2 bases at J, with 15 bases in the middle. Germline V gene sequence: CDR1 LGHNA, CDR2 YSLEER. The CDR3 sequence: CASSQVLRLRAGNTIYF. The DNA of the CDR3 is TGCGCCAGCAGCCAAGTTTTGCGGCTCAGGGCTGGAAACACCATATATTTT.

The chain is built from TRBV10-3 and TRBJ1-1; 7 bases are shared with TRBD1. The V segment lost 7 bases and the J segment 1 base; nucleotides outside the gene matches: 3. CDR3 length equals 13 residues. The germline V gene encodes CDR1 ENHRY and CDR2 SYGVKD. The CDR3 loop reads CAIKGTANTEAFF. In nucleotides, the CDR3 is TGTGCCATCAAAGGGACAGCGAACACTGAAGCTTTCTTT.

DNA for the CDR3: TGTGCCAGCAGCACCCGCCGGTCCGACAATGAGCAGTTCTTC. It codes for CASSTRRSDNEQFF. The chain has TRBV7-2 and TRBJ2-1; no definite D call. Germline lookup yields CDR1 SGHTA and CDR2 FQGNSA. The CDR3 covers 14 residues. The V end lost 5 bases, the J end lost 5 bases, and 13 bases lay between the germline ends.

The CDR3 spells CASSARGGTEQYF. The CDR3 bases are TGTGCCAGCTCAGCGCGGGGGGGAACGGAGCAGTACTTC. The V gene is TRBV27, the J gene TRBJ2-7; the match to TRBD2 covers 9 bases. With V trimmed by 8 bases and J by 7 bases, 9 bases remained unmatched. The CDR3 sequence is 13 residues long. Germline V CDR1 and CDR2: MNHEY, SMNVEV (reference sequence).

This rearrangement joins TRBV27 to TRBJ2-7; TRBD2 agrees at 9 bases. There are 15 residues in the CDR3. In germline, CDR1 is MNHEY, CDR2 SMNVEV (reference sequence). With 2 bases clipped from V and 0 bases from J, the junction kept 2 bases outside the gene matches. The CDR3 spells CASSLLAGTSYEQYF. Written as DNA, the CDR3 is TGTGCCAGCAGTTTACTAGCGGGGACCTCCTACGAGCAGTACTTC.

This chain uses TRBV7-9 with TRBJ1-1; D is undetermined. Germline values: CDR1 SEHNR, CDR2 FQNEAQ (reference sequence). This CDR3 spans 13 amino acids. Trimming cost V 1 base and J 7 bases, with 10 bases left between them. In DNA form, the CDR3 reads TGTGCCAGCAGCTTAGGACCGAGGAGTGAAGCTTTCTTT. Translated: CASSLGPRSEAFF.

The CDR3 DNA is TGTGCCATCTCCCGGGATACTAACTATGGCTACACCTTC. Its protein product is CAISRDTNYGYTF. The V gene is TRBV10-3, the J gene TRBJ1-2; D not resolved. Between the trimmed V and J ends, which lost 8 bases and 0 bases, there was a span of 10 bases. This CDR3 has 13 residues. CDR1 and CDR2 (germline): ENHRY, SYGVKD.

J is TRBJ2-7 and V is TRBV4-3, with 8 bases lining up with TRBD2. V lost 0 bases to trimming and J lost 6 bases; unmatched junction nucleotides: 13. Looked up from germline, CDR1 is LGHNA and CDR2 is YSLEER. This CDR3 spans 17 amino acids. The CDR3 here is CASSQDQVRGGLAEQYF. DNA for the CDR3: TGCGCCAGCAGCCAAGATCAGGTACGGGGGGGCCTGGCCGAGCAGTACTTC.